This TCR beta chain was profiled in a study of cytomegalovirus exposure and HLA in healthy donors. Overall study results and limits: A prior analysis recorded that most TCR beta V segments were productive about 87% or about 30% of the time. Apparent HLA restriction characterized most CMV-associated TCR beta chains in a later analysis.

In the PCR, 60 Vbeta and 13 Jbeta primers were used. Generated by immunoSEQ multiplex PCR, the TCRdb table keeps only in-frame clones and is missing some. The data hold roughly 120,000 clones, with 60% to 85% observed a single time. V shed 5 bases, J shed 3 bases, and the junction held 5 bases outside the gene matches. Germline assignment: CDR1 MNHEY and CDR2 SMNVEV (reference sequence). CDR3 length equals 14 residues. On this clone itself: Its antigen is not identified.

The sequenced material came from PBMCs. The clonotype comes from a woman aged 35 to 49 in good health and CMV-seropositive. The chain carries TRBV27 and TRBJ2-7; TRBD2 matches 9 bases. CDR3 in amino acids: CASSPETSGYEQYF. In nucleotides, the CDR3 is TGTGCCAGCAGTCCCGAGACTAGCGGCTACGAGCAGTACTTC.